The subject of this entry is one T cell receptor beta chain. The antigen this receptor binds is unknown. Relative to the germline gene, one junction end is altered; a read error may explain this. The cohort was made up of hundreds of healthy bone marrow donors. At the time of sampling, every cohort member was nominally healthy, though immune exposures that went unrecorded were likely present. The donor was CMV seronegative and was included in the group of a few hundred seronegative cohort members. Each donor provided a peripheral blood sample, and peripheral blood mononuclear cells were used for TCR beta sequencing. Genomic DNA extraction from the blood cell samples was performed with the Qiagen DNeasy Blood Extraction Kit. In the germline V gene (reference sequence), CDR1 corresponds to SSHAT and CDR2 to FNYEAQ. Its CDR3 holds 14 amino acids, cysteine through phenylalanine. The retained sequence is limited to the CDR3, 42 bases, with the frame set at the first base.

This record comes from a study of cytomegalovirus exposure and HLA in healthy donors (TCRdb year 2017). Background for the entire study: An earlier analysis of approximately 640 of the donors reported 250 to 300 Gb of sequence data and 100 million to 130 million unique TCR beta sequences from about 180 million T cells. Around 320 gigabases of sequencing data and some 85 million unique TCR sequences were included in an early release covering about 700 HLA-typed donors. The genetic ancestry cluster associated with self-reported Caucasian donors included roughly four fifths of the roughly 410 genotyped donors. The study aimed to test whether cataloging public T cell receptors could reveal signatures of past pathogen exposure. The study profiled the T cell repertoires of hundreds of subjects by immunosequencing and related them to cytomegalovirus serostatus. Besides the first cohort of some 670 subjects, a separate validation cohort made up of 120 different subjects was used. To predict cytomegalovirus infection status, the study combined high-throughput TCR immunosequencing, statistical association of individual TCRs with disease status, and machine learning. A later analysis re-analyzed previously published TCR beta repertoires from roughly 600 donors and added high-resolution HLA genotyping to study TCR occurrence patterns. Rather than using new phenotypic data, the later analysis identified candidate immune exposures from TCR beta sequences and from how often those sequences occurred across donors. In an earlier analysis of about 590 of the donors, high-throughput TCR beta sequencing was used to judge whether each TCR beta V gene segment behaved as functional or pseudogenic. Donor age, sex, ethnicity and CMV serostatus were collected together with the repertoire data. A later genetic analysis took genome-wide SNP genotypes for 398 of the 666 donors and used that subset as a discovery cohort. All discovery cohort repertoires had been generated on a single sequencing platform. HLA typing included class I and class II loci at four-digit resolution. Typing coverage differed by locus: A, B, C, DRB1 and DQB1 were typed in about 629-640 donors, DQA1 in 522, DPA1 in 600 to 610, and DPB1 in approximately 450. Four or five DR-DQ haplotypes were handled as single units for association and clustering because linkage in the cohort was strong. Among around 400 genotyped donors of the cohort, an average of roughly 230,000 unique TCR beta nucleotide sequences was sequenced per donor, of which 15% to 20% were non-productive.

The receptor library was made with the immunoSEQ multiplex PCR assay. A mixture of 60 forward primers for TCR Vbeta segments and 13 reverse primers for TCR Jbeta segments was used in the multiplex PCR. The CDR3 region of rearranged TCR beta genes was amplified from genomic DNA with a multiplex PCR assay. The amplified TCR beta libraries were sequenced on the Illumina HiSeq System as 87-base-pair reads. The authors' pipeline ran thus. Across the 670 or so repertoires, a later analysis counted 80 million or so unique TCR beta chains, some 11 million of which were shared by at least two donors. Raw reads were error-corrected and collapsed into unique sequences with a nearest-neighbor algorithm that merged closely related sequences to remove PCR and sequencing errors. V, D and J gene segments were assigned by aligning CDR3 sequences to IMGT reference sequences. For a sequence to be retained, a match of at least six nucleotides to both a V gene segment and a J gene segment was required. Rearrangements were classified as productive when the CDR3 lacked stop codons and remained in frame with V and J, and all other rearrangements were classified as non-productive. Following IMGT convention, CDR3 was defined as the stretch from the second conserved V-encoded cysteine to the conserved J-encoded phenylalanine. Sequences without an unambiguous match to a single V gene segment were excluded from the earlier analysis of 450 to 750 of the donors. An earlier analysis of 587 of the donors classified V segments as functional when productive rearrangements were above 56.7% and as segregating when the standard deviation between donors was above 5%. A statistical classification framework was built to diagnose cytomegalovirus status from the catalog of TCR beta chain sequences. In a later analysis, V and J genes were assigned by comparing TCR nucleotide sequences against IMGT/GENE-DB human TR gene sequences. In a later analysis, CDR3 sequences and most-parsimonious VDJ recombination scenarios were assigned using the TCRdist pipeline. In a later analysis, each TCR beta chain was defined by its CDR3 amino acid sequence together with its V-gene family, and reads without a unique V-gene family were excluded. As a way to deal with suspected cross-contamination and a sequencing artifact, a later analysis dropped hundreds of nucleotide sequences that were highly shared and had low generation probability. In a later analysis, a clonal expansion index was calculated for each public chain from normalized within-repertoire ranks of inferred template counts. In a later analysis, generation probabilities were computed using a VDJ recombination model fitted to out-of-frame rearrangements, and the results were checked against IGoR. A later analysis scored TCR-TCR, TCR-HLA and TCR-CMV co-occurrence with hypergeometric tests, applying a repertoire-size bias correction to TCR pairs. False discovery rates were estimated in a later analysis by permuting HLA or CMV assignments 20 times. In a later analysis, co-occurring TCRs were grouped with DBSCAN, and TCRdist sequence similarity was added when clustering was performed within HLA-allele-positive subsets. Co-occurrence clustering excluded repertoires with fewer than 30,000 or more than 120,000 public chains, plus five with anomalous nucleotide sharing. TCRdb took over this immuneACCESS table, retaining in-frame rearrangements with V and J assigned. Such tables are incomplete; in checked studies, under half of the missing clones stem from an unresolved V gene, and the remainder is unexplained. For V, J and clone size, that table is used; D and trimming come from the DNA. This sample holds some 150,000 clones; 85% to 90% were observed only once. About 5% of the sample is taken by the ten largest.

General findings and caveats noted by the study authors: At a false discovery rate of 0.05, a later analysis linked roughly 17,000 TCR beta sequences to specific HLA alleles. Because HLA typing was unavailable for some donors at each locus, only the typed subset was used in association tests. A further reported finding was that TCR beta sequences accurately predicted the HLA-A and HLA-B alleles for most subjects in the first cohort. Sequencing depth was assumed to be roughly uniform across donors in the presence/absence analyses, though that assumption may not hold. In a later genetic analysis, fewer N-insertions in productive TCRs were reported among donors in an Asian-associated ancestry cluster than the approximately 710-donor mean. In a later analysis, several top co-occurrence clusters were reported to appear linked to parvovirus B19, influenza, CMV and Epstein-Barr virus. A later analysis found that TCR association rates varied across HLA loci, with DRB1 alleles showing the most associated TCRs and HLA-C alleles the fewest. Correlated functional status among segregating V segments might be attributable to linkage disequilibrium, but an unknown experimental factor could not be ruled out. In a later analysis, most CMV-associated TCR beta chains were found to appear HLA-restricted, with HLA associations seemingly driven largely by CMV exposure. In vitro tests confirmed that a few of the cytomegalovirus-associated TCR beta chains recognize cytomegalovirus antigens. In an earlier analysis of roughly 560 of the donors, most TCR beta V segments were observed in productive rearrangements about 90% or about 30% of the time, broadly matching IMGT annotations. The classifier was reported to diagnose cytomegalovirus status with high specificity and sensitivity in both the original and validation cohorts. Most TCR sequences were observed very rarely across donors, whereas some public TCRs were present in many individuals. In a later analysis, HLA-associated TCR beta chains showed more clonal expansion and lower generation probabilities than non-associated chains that were equally common. Immune exposure information for the cohort was limited to CMV serostatus. The authors suggested that the approach could potentially be generalized to other disease states and immunological phenotypes. In the study, 150 to 200 TCR beta chains were listed as associated with cytomegalovirus. Some IMGT-functional V segments, including TRBV6-2 and TRBV6-3, could not be told apart with the 87-base-pair reads, so those segments were excluded. In this cohort, only TCR beta chains were sequenced, and detectable features were limited by the absence of alpha or paired-chain data. Assigning TCR associations to individual alleles was difficult when HLA alleles, especially DR and DQ, strongly co-occurred. Fewer than 20 rarely observed V segments, including chromosome 9 orphons, were excluded from the earlier analysis of some 590 of the donors because counts were too low. The sequencing pipeline was judged likely to have produced a cluster of highly shared sequence variants as a technical artifact. A later genetic analysis associated a missense DCLRE1C variant with V-gene and J-gene trimming of TCR beta chains, and an independent cohort replicated the association.

The specimen was PBMCs. The rearranged chain carries TRBV7-7 and TRBJ1-2, with the D gene uncertain. The clonotype originates from a woman aged 25 to 45 in good health and CMV-seronegative. CDR3 protein: CASSPHTPNYGYTF. The base sequence is TGTGCTAGCAGCCCCCACACACCTAACTATGGCTACACCTTC.